This T cell receptor beta chain was captured in a study of T cells after yellow fever vaccination. Study summary: SMART-Seq v4 Ultra Low Input prepared the low-cell-number fractions.

Each CDR3 protein is one row after TCRdb ran MiXCR on the 5' RACE reads. The sample has roughly 62,000 distinct CDR3 sequences, approximately 6.5% seen once. V lost 0 bases to trimming and J lost 1 base, with 15 bases between them. The length of the CDR3 is 17 residues. This clonotype was seen repeatedly, ten times or more. The chain combines TRBV12-3 or TRBV12-4 with TRBJ2-5, with a weak D call TRBD1 (5 bases). Source: CD8+ T cells sorted from PBMCs, taken on the day of the first yellow fever vaccination. The sequence was obtained from a man younger than 30 who received the YFV17D yellow fever vaccine. Written as DNA, the CDR3 is TGTGCCAGCAGTTTAGCGGCCAGGGTTCGAATCCAAGAGACCCAGTACTTC. As protein: CASSLAARVRIQETQYF.